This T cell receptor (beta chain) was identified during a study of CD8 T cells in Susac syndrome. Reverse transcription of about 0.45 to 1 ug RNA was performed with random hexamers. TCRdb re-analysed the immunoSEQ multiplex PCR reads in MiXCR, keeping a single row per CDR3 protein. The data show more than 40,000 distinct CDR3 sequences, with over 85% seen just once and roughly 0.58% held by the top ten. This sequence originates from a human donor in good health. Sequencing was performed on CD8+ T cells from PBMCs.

The CDR3 region is CASSPAGGMFEQYF. CDR3 in DNA: TGTGCCAGCAGCCCAGCGGGAGGTATGTTTGAGCAGTACTTC. J is TRBJ2-7 and V is TRBV7-6, with 9 nucleotides matching TRBD2. This CDR3 comprises 14 residues. Germline V gene sequence: CDR1 SGHVS, CDR2 FNYEAQ. After removal of 5 bases from V and 7 bases from J, the junction contained 9 bases not matched to a gene.